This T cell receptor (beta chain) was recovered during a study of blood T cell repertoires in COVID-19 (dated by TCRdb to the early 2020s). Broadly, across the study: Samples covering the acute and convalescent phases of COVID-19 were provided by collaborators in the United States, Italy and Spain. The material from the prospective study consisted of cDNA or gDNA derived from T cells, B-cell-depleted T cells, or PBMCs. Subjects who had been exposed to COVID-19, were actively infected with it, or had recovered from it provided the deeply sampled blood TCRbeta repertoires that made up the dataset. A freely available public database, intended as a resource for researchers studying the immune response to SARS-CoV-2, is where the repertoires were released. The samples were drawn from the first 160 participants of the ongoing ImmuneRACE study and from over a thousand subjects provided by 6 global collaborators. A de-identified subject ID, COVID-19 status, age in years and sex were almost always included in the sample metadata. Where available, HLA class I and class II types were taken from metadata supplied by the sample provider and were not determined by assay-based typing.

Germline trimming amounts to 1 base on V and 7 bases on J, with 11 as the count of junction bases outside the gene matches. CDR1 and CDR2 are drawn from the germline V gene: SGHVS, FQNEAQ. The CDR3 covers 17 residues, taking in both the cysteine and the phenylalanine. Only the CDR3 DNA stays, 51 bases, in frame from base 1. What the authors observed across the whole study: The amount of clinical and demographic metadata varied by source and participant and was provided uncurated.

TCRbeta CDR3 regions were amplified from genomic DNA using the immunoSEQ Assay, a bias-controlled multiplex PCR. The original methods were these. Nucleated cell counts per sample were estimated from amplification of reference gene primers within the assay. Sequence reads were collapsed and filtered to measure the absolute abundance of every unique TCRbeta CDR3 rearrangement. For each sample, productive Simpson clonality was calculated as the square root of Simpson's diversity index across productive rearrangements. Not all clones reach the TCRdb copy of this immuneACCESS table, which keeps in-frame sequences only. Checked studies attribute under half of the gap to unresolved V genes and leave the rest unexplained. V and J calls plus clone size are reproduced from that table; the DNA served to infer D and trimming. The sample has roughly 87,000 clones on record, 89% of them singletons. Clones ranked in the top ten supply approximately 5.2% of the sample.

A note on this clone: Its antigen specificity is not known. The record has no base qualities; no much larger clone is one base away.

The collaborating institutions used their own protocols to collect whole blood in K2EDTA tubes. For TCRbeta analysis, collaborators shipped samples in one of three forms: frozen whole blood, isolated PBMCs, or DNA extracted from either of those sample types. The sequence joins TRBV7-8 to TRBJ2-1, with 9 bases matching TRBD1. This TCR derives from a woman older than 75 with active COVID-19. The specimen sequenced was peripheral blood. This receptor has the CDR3 CASSLVNLGTGMNEQFF. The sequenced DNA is TGTGCCAGCAGCTTAGTAAATTTGGGGACAGGGATGAATGAGCAGTTCTTC.